This TCR beta chain was sequenced for a study of T-cell reconstitution after alpha-beta-depleted transplantation in children. V lost 1 base, J lost 4 bases, and 12 bases lay in between. Germline CDR1 reads SGHRS; CDR2 reads YFSETQ. The CDR3 runs to 14 residues. Using unique molecular identifiers, the investigators prepared the TCRbeta library. MiXCR, run by TCRdb on the PCR reads, gives a single entry per CDR3 protein. The sample lists about 160,000 distinct CDR3 sequences; 11% were seen once. At least ten counts were recorded for this clonotype. The sequences come from PBMCs, collected before TCRalphabeta/CD19-depleted stem cell transplant. This chain uses TRBV5-1 with TRBJ2-7; D ambiguous. The receptor comes from a boy younger than 10 with acute myeloid leukemia, due to receive a stem cell transplant. The CDR3 loop reads CASSLMRPEYEQYF. In DNA, the CDR3 is TGCGCCAGCAGCTTGATGAGACCGGAATACGAGCAGTACTTC.